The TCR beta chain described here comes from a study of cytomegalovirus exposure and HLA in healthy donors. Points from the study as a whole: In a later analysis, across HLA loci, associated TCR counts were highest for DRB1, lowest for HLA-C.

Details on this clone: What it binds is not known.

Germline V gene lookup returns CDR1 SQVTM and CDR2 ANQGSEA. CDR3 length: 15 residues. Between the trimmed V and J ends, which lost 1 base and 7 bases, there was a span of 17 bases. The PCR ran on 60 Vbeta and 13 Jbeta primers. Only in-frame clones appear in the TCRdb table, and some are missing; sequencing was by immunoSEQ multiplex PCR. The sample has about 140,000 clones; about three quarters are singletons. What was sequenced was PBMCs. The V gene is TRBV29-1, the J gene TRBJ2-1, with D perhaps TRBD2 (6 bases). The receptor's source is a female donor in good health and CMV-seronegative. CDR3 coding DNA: TGCAGCGTTGAAGGGGGGGAGACACTACAGAATGAGCAGTTCTTC. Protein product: CSVEGGETLQNEQFF.